This T cell receptor (beta chain) was sequenced for a study of post-analysis software for immune sequencing data. Study-level background: Recorded subtypes: relapsing-remitting, secondary progressive, progressive-relapsing; some patients unannotated.

Unique molecular identifiers had been added to the TCR beta cDNA libraries. TCRdb independently ran MiXCR on the PCR reads; one entry per CDR3 protein. Altogether 650,000 to 900,000 distinct CDR3 sequences are present, about half being singletons, with the ten largest covering approximately 4.4%. Findings and caveats of the study: When patients were compared with controls, about five TRBV segments were more frequent, TRBV5-6, TRBV5-1 and TRBV20-1 among them.

This clonotype was detected a few times. The antigen remains unidentified. Per the germline V gene, CDR1 is DFQATT and CDR2 is SNEGSKA (reference sequence). This CDR3 is built from 15 residues. The V and J ends lost 6 bases and 1 base, in that order; junction bases with no gene match: 9. This clonotype was obtained from a girl under 18 with multiple sclerosis. Sequencing used blood. V usage is TRBV20-1 and J usage is TRBJ2-3; 8 nucleotides line up with TRBD2. In DNA form, the CDR3 reads TGCAGTGCAAAGCCCCCTAGCGGGCGCACAGATACGCAGTATTTT. Amino acids: CSAKPPSGRTDTQYF.